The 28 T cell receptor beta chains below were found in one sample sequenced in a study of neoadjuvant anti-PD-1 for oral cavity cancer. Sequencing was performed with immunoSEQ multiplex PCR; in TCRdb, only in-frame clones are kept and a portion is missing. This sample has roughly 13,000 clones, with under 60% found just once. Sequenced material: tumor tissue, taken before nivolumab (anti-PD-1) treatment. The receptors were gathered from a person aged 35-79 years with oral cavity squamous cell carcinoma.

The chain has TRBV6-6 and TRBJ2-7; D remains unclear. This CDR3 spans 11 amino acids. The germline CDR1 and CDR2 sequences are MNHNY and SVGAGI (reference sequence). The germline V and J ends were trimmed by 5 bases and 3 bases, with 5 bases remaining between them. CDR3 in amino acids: CASSPLYEQYF. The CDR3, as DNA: TGTGCCAGCAGTCCTCTCTACGAGCAGTACTTC.

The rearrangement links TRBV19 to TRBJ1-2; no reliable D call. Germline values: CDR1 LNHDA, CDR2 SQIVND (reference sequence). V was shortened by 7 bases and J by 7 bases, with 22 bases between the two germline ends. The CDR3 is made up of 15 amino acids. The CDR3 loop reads CASIALGSNEGGYTF. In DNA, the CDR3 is TGTGCCAGTATCGCCCTCGGAAGCAATGAGGGTGGCTACACCTTC.

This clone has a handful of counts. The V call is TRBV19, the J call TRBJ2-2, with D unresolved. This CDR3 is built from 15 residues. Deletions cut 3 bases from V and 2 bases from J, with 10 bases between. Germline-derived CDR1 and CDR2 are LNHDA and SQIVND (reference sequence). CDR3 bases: TGTGCCAGTAGTATTGTACAGACTAACACCGGGGAGCTGTTTTTT. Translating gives CASSIVQTNTGELFF.

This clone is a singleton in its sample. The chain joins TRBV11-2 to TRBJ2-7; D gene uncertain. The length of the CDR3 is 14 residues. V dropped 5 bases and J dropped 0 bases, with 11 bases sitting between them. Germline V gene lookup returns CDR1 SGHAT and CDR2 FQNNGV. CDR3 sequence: CASSTAGNSYEQYF. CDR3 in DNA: TGTGCCAGCAGCACGGCAGGCAACTCCTACGAGCAGTACTTC.

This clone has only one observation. For the CDR3, the DNA is TGTGCCAGCAGGATGGATACGCAGTATTTT. Translation gives CASRMDTQYF. The J gene is TRBJ2-3, the V gene TRBV6-1, with D unclear. Germline loops: CDR1 MNHNS, CDR2 SASEGT. This CDR3 region has 10 residues. V dropped 6 bases and J dropped 6 bases, with 4 bases sitting between them.

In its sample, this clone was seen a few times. The CDR3 bases are TGTGCCAGCAGCGCTAGAGAGACCCAGTACTTC. Amino acids: CASSARETQYF. The chain carries TRBV7-2 and TRBJ2-5, with D uncertain. This CDR3 is 11 amino acids long. Trimming removed 5 bases from V and 4 bases from J, with 5 bases in between. Germline V gene data show CDR1 as SGHTA and CDR2 as FQGNSA.

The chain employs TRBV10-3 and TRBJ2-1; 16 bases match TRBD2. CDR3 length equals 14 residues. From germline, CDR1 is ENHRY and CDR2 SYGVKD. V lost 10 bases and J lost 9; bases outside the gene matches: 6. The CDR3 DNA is TGTGCCACCCAGGGGACTAGCGGGAGGGTTGAGCAGTTCTTC. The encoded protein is CATQGTSGRVEQFF.

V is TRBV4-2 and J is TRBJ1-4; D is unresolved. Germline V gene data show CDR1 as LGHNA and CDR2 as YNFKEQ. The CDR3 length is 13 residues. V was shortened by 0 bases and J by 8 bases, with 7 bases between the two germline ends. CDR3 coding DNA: TGTGCCAGCAGCCAAGATGTGGGGGAAAAACTGTTTTTT. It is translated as CASSQDVGEKLFF.

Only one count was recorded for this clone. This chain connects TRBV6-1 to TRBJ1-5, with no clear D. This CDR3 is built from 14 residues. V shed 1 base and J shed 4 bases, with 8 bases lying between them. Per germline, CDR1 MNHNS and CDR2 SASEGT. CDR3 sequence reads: CASSEVVLNQPQHF. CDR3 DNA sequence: TGTGCCAGCAGTGAAGTCGTACTAAATCAGCCCCAGCATTTT.

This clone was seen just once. CDR3 bases: TGTGCCAGCAGGCCGGGACTCCTGCTGAACACTGAAGCTTTCTTT. Protein sequence: CASRPGLLLNTEAFF. The V call is TRBV6-5, the J call TRBJ1-1; a weak D match, TRBD1 (5 bases). This CDR3 is 15 amino acids long. Germline lookup yields CDR1 MNHEY and CDR2 SVGAGI. V was clipped by 6 bases and J by 0 bases, with 14 bases between them.

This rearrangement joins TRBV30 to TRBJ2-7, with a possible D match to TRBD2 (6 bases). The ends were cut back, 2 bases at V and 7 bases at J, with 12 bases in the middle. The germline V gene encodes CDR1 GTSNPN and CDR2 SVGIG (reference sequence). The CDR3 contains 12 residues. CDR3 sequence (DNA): TGTGCCTGGAGTCAAGGGGCGGGGGAGCAGTACTTC. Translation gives CAWSQGAGEQYF.

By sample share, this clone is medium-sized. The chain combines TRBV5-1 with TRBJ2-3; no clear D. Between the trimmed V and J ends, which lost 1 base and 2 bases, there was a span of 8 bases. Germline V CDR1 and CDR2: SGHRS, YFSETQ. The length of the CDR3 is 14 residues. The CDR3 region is CASSLSKPTDTQYF. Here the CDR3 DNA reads TGCGCCAGCAGCTTGAGTAAACCCACAGATACGCAGTATTTT.

The CDR3 sequence is CASRDRALEQYF. The DNA of the CDR3 is TGTGCCAGCAGGGACAGGGCCCTGGAGCAGTACTTC. V is TRBV27 and J is TRBJ2-7; 8 nucleotides align to TRBD1. This CDR3 region has 12 residues. Trimming removed 6 bases from V and 7 bases from J; junction bases left unmatched: 5. Germline assignment: CDR1 MNHEY and CDR2 SMNVEV (reference sequence).

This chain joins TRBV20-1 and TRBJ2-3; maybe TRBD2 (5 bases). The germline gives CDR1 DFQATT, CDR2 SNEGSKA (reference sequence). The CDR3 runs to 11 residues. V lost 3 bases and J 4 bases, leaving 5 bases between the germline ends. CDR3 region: CSARRADTQYF. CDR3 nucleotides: TGCAGTGCTAGGAGGGCAGATACGCAGTATTTT.

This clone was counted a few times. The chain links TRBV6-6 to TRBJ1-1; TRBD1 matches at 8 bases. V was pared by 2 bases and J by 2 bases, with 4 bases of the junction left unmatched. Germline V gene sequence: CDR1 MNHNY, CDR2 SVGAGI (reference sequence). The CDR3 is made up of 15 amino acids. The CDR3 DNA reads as TGTGCCAGCAGTTACACAACAGGGGGTAACACTGAAGCTTTCTTT. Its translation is CASSYTTGGNTEAFF.

DNA of the CDR3: TGCGCCAGCAGCACCGGGACGGACTACACTGAAGCTTTCTTT. Encoded protein: CASSTGTDYTEAFF. V gene TRBV5-1 combines with J gene TRBJ1-1; D possibly corresponds to TRBD1 (5 bases). CDR1 is SGHRS, CDR2 YFSETQ, per germline. The CDR3 has 14 residues. V was clipped by 4 bases and J by 3 bases, with 13 bases between them.

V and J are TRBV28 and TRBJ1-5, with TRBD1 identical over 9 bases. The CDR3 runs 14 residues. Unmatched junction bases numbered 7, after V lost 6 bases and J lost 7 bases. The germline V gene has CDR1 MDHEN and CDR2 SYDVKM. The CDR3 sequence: CASRNRGLRQPQHF. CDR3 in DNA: TGTGCCAGCAGGAACAGGGGGCTACGGCAGCCCCAGCATTTT.

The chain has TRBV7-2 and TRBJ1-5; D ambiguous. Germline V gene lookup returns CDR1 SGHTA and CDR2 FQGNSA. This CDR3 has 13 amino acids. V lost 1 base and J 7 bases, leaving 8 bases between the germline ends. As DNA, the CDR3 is TGTGCCAGCAGCTTAGACAGCGGCCAGCCCCAGCATTTT. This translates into CASSLDSGQPQHF.

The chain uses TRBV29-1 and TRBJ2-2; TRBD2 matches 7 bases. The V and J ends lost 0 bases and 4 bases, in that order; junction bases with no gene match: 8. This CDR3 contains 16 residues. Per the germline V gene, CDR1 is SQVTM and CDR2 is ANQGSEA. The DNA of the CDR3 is TGCAGCGTTGAAGATCCCGAGGGAGGGCCCACCGGGGAGCTGTTTTTT. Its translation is CSVEDPEGGPTGELFF.

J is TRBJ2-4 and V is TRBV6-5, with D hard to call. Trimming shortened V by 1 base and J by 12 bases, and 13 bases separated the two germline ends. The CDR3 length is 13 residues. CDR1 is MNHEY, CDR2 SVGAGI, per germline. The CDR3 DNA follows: TGTGCCAGCAGTTACTTTGGGATCGGGCCTCAGTACTTC. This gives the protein CASSYFGIGPQYF.

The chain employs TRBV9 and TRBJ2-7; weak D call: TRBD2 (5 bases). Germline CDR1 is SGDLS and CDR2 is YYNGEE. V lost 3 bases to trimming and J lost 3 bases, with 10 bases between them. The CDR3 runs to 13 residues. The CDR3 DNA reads TGTGCCAGCAGCGGAGACGGGAACTACGAGCAGTACTTC. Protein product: CASSGDGNYEQYF.

The CDR3 protein is CASSGMAGYSDTQYF. CDR3 nucleotides: TGCGCCAGCAGTGGGATGGCGGGATATTCAGATACGCAGTATTTT. This chain links TRBV10-1 with TRBJ2-3; D perhaps matches TRBD2 (6 bases). This CDR3 has 15 amino acids. Trimming removed 4 bases from V and 4 bases from J, with 15 bases in between. CDR1 and CDR2 (germline): WNHNN, SYGVQD (reference sequence).

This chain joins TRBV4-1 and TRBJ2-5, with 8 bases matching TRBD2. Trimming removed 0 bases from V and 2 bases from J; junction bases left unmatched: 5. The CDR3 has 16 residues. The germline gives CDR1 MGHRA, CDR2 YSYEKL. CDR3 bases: TGCGCCAGCAGCCAAGATCGGTTAGCGGGACAAGAGACCCAGTACTTC. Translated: CASSQDRLAGQETQYF.

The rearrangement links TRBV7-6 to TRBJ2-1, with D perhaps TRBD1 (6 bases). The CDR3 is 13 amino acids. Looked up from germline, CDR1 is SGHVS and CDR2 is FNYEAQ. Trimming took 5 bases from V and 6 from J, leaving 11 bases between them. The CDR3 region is CASSTGQINEQFF. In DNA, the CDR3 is TGTGCCAGCAGCACGGGACAAATCAATGAGCAGTTCTTC.

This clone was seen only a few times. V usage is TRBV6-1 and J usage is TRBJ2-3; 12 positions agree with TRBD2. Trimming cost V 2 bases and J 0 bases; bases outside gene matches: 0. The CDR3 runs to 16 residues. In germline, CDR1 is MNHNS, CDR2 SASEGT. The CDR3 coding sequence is TGTGCCAGCAGTGAAACTAGCGGGGGGAGCACAGATACGCAGTATTTT. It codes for CASSETSGGSTDTQYF.

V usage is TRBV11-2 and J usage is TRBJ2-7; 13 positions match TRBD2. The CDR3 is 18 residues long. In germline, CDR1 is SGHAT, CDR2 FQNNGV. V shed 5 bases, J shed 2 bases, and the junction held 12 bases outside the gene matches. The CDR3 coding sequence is TGTGCCAGCAGCGGAACTAGCGGGAGGGCCAATATCCCCTACGAGCAGTACTTC. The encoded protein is CASSGTSGRANIPYEQYF.

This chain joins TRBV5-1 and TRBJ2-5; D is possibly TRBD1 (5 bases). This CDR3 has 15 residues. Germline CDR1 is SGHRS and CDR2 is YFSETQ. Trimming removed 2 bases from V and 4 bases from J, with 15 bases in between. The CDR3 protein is CASSLKGEPLETQYF. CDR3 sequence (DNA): TGCGCCAGCAGCTTAAAAGGGGAACCTTTAGAGACCCAGTACTTC.

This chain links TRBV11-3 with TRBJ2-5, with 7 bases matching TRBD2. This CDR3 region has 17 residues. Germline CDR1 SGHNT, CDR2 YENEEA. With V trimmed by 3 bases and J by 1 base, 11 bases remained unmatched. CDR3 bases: TGTGCCAGCAGCTTGGGGAGAGGGGCGGGGGTCCAAGAGACCCAGTACTTC. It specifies CASSLGRGAGVQETQYF. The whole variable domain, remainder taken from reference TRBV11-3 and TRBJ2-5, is EAGVVQSPRYKIIEKKQPVAFWCNPISGHNTLYWYLQNLGQGPELLIRYENEEAVDDSQLPKDRFSAERLKGVDSTLKIQPAELGDSAVYLCASSLGRGAGVQETQYFGPGTRLLVL.